The present entry profiles one T cell receptor (beta chain) with its context. Its specific antigen is unknown. No quality values exist for individual bases; no much larger clone is one base distant. This entry is derived from a study of T-cell memory formation after mild COVID-19 (dated by TCRdb to 2020 to 2023). Regarding the complete study: TCR sequence clusters from the two donors were largely donor specific. T-cell clones expanding and contracting after mild COVID-19 in two donors were tracked by longitudinal TCRalpha and TCRbeta repertoire sequencing. The cohort comprised two young, previously healthy adult volunteers, one female and one male. The investigation overall reported the following: Clones that contracted from day 15 to 85 showed balanced CD4/CD8 phenotypes, whereas a second wave of clones that expanded from day 15 to 37 leaned towards CD4+. Contracting CD4+ clones were found mainly in CM and EM memory subsets, while CD8+ clones were enriched in EMRA. Only a couple of mild cases were covered by the study, and larger cohorts that include severe cases with pre-infection samples were considered necessary. Some responding clones were detected in pre-infection memory, suggesting pre-existing cross-reactive memory T cells joined the SARS-CoV-2 response. SARS-CoV-2 specificity was not confirmed for the second-wave clones peaking on day 37.

Looking up the germline V gene yields CDR1 SGDLS and CDR2 YYNGEE. The CDR3 runs 13 amino acids, cysteine and phenylalanine included. The sequence is cut down to CDR3 DNA, 39 bases in frame from base 1. The V and J ends are trimmed by 1 base and 10 bases, leaving 12 bases between them. Ficoll-Paque density gradient centrifugation was the method used to isolate PBMCs. Reads for this sample came from an Illumina NovaSeq 6000. Using 5'RACE with constant-segment primers, TCRalpha and TCRbeta cDNA libraries were constructed, with sample barcodes and unique molecular identifiers added in the process. RNA was extracted from every sample with Trizol reagent. The libraries were amplified in two PCR steps, and the second step added a second sample barcode and Illumina TruSeq adapters. Libraries were sequenced on an Illumina NovaSeq with 2 x 150 bp paired-end reads. The study's processing was this. With migec v1.2.7, reads were demultiplexed and then collapsed into UMI-guided consensus sequences. Using mixcr v2.1.11, UMI consensuses were aligned to TRA and TRB V and J templates and then assembled into clonotypes. A clonotype was counted as expanded or contracted only when both edgeR and NoisET called the clonotype significant, with the noise models trained on biological replicates. edgeR calls used a false discovery rate-adjusted p below 0.01 and a log2 fold-change threshold of 1. PCA with hierarchical clustering of max-normalized trajectories of the 1000 most abundant clonotypes was used as exploratory dynamics analysis. Each responding clone was given a CD4 or CD8 phenotype based on the CD4+ and CD8+ repertoires, which had been sequenced separately. The raw public reads went through TCRdb reprocessing: fastp at Q25, MiXCR clone calling, in-frame beta chains kept. Each entry merges the rows of one CDR3 protein and shows their most common DNA and genes. The V and J calls shown here were made by TCRdb, not taken from the authors' results. The sample includes some 350,000 distinct CDR3 sequences, with 10% to 15% observed a single time. Over 20% of the sample goes to the ten largest clones.

The clonotype comes from a man between 18 and 35 years old who had mild COVID-19 (a few samples of this study predate the infection). The sample titles of this study are shuffled in the database, so cell type and time point are left out; the donor was told from shared clones. Sequencing used PBMCs or a T cell subset sorted from them (not recorded which). Recombination linked TRBV9 to TRBJ2-1; a weak D assignment points to TRBD1 (6 bases agree). This receptor has the CDR3 CASSVLGAGEQFF. The DNA sequence reads TGTGCCAGCAGCGTATTGGGGGCCGGGGAGCAGTTCTTC.